These 3 T cell receptor beta chains originate from one sample sequenced in a study of blood T cell repertoires in COVID-19. Sequencing was performed with immunoSEQ multiplex PCR; in TCRdb, only in-frame clones are kept and a portion is missing. Altogether some 97,000 clones are present, roughly 80% being singletons, with the ten largest covering around 10%. Sequences were obtained from peripheral blood. These receptors came from a woman aged 70-85 years with acute or convalescent COVID-19.

The chain joins TRBV27 to TRBJ1-1; 7 nucleotides align to TRBD1. The V and J ends lost 6 bases and 0 bases, in that order; junction bases with no gene match: 10. The germline V gene encodes CDR1 MNHEY and CDR2 SMNVEV (reference sequence). This CDR3 spans 16 amino acids. The CDR3 DNA is TGTGCCAGCAGACCCTGGAACAGGGGAATGAACACTGAAGCTTTCTTT. Protein: CASRPWNRGMNTEAFF.

V is TRBV4-3 and J is TRBJ1-1; maybe TRBD1 (6 bases). Trimming left V 0 bases short and J 4 bases short, with 12 bases between. The V gene's germline CDR1 is LGHNA and CDR2 YSLEER. The CDR3 totals 15 residues. The CDR3 bases are TGCGCCAGCAGCCAAGATTCAGGGGCGGTCACTGAAGCTTTCTTT. This gives the protein CASSQDSGAVTEAFF.

This clone appeared a few times. The genes are TRBV5-4 and TRBJ2-7; TRBD1 agrees at 7 bases. J lost 5 bases, V lost 3 bases, and 17 bases had no gene match. CDR1 SGHNT and CDR2 YYREEE come from the germline V gene (reference sequence). This CDR3 contains 17 residues. This CDR3 is CASSSIDREDRTDEQYV. CDR3 sequence (DNA): TGTGCCAGCAGCTCAATCGACAGGGAAGATCGGACGGACGAGCAGTACGTC.